A single sample gave rise to the 27 T cell receptor beta chains below, sequenced in a study of cytomegalovirus exposure and HLA in healthy donors. Primers included in the PCR were 60 Vbeta and 13 Jbeta primers. The assay was immunoSEQ multiplex PCR, and TCRdb's table has in-frame clones only and misses some. The sample includes 100,000 to 120,000 clones, over 75% of them seen just once. Sequenced sample: PBMCs. These receptor sequences come from a middle-aged woman in good health and CMV-seropositive.

This rearrangement joins TRBV19 to TRBJ2-5; 9 nucleotides line up with TRBD2. The length of the CDR3 is 19 residues. J was trimmed by 3 bases and V by 6 bases; bases with no gene match: 20. The germline V gene encodes CDR1 LNHDA and CDR2 SQIVND (reference sequence). The chain's CDR3 is CASSMNSGGTSWGEETQYF. CDR3 DNA: TGTGCCAGTAGCATGAATAGCGGGGGAACTTCCTGGGGGGAAGAGACCCAGTACTTC. Combining the CDR3 with reference TRBV19 and TRBJ2-5 gives the whole variable domain DGGITQSPKYLFRKEGQNVTLSCEQNLNHDAMYWYRQDPGQGLRLIYYSQIVNDFQKGDIAEGYSVSREKKESFPLTVTSAQKNPTAFYLCASSMNSGGTSWGEETQYFGPGTRLLVL.

The chain uses TRBV5-4 and TRBJ2-1; a possible D gene is TRBD1 (6 bases). The CDR3 loop spans 15 amino acids. Germline CDR1 SGHNT, CDR2 YYREEE (reference sequence). The ends were cut back, 0 bases at V and 1 base at J, with 8 bases in the middle. The CDR3 here is CASSLDRASYNEQFF. CDR3 sequence (DNA): TGTGCCAGCAGCTTGGACAGGGCGTCCTACAATGAGCAGTTCTTC.

This clone was seen only a few times. J is TRBJ2-1 and V is TRBV2; the D is unclear. V lost 4 bases, J lost 7 bases, and 11 bases lay in between. Germline V gives CDR1 SNHLY, CDR2 FYNNEI. The CDR3 totals 13 residues. In nucleotides, the CDR3 is TGTGCCAGCAGTGCTGGGCCATCGAATGAGCAGTTCTTC. It is translated as CASSAGPSNEQFF.

This chain uses TRBV28 with TRBJ2-3, with 10 bases fitting TRBD1. The CDR3 sequence is 16 residues long. Germline V gives CDR1 MDHEN, CDR2 SYDVKM. The V and J ends lost 4 bases and 4 bases, in that order; junction bases with no gene match: 8. Written as DNA, the CDR3 is TGTGCCAGCAGTTCCACCGGGACAGGGGTCCCAGATACGCAGTATTTT. Translated: CASSSTGTGVPDTQYF.

The chain joins TRBV28 to TRBJ1-5, with 8 bases aligning to TRBD1. This CDR3 contains 14 residues. V was clipped by 5 bases and J by 4 bases; unmatched bases: 4. From germline, CDR1 is MDHEN and CDR2 SYDVKM. The DNA for the CDR3 is TGTGCCAGCAGTCCCCACAGGGGGAATCAGCCCCAGCATTTT. This codes for CASSPHRGNQPQHF.

The rearrangement joins TRBV7-9 to TRBJ1-1, with 10 nucleotides matching TRBD1. The germline CDR1 and CDR2 sequences are SEHNR and FQNEAQ (reference sequence). After removal of 5 bases from V and 8 bases from J, the junction contained 5 bases not matched to a gene. The CDR3 contains 13 residues. The CDR3 loop reads CASSQGTGEEAFF. Written as DNA, the CDR3 is TGTGCCAGCAGCCAAGGGACAGGGGAGGAAGCTTTCTTT.

This clone has a handful of counts. CDR3: CASSVGALTYEQYF. The CDR3 nucleotides read TGTGCCAGCTCCGTTGGGGCCCTTACCTACGAGCAGTACTTC. The chain carries TRBV18 and TRBJ2-7; weak D call: TRBD1 (5 bases). V dropped 6 bases and J dropped 2 bases, with 14 bases sitting between them. Per germline, CDR1 KGHSH and CDR2 LQKENI. The CDR3 has 14 residues.

This chain uses TRBV4-1 with TRBJ1-1; 7 bases align to TRBD1. The V segment lost 2 bases and the J segment 2 bases; nucleotides outside the gene matches: 8. CDR3 size: 16 residues. Per the germline V gene, CDR1 is MGHRA and CDR2 is YSYEKL. The CDR3 region has the DNA TGCGCCAGCAGCCAACGAACCGGGACAGCCAACACTGAAGCTTTCTTT. This encodes CASSQRTGTANTEAFF.

This clone was seen only once. The V call is TRBV4-1, the J call TRBJ2-5; TRBD1 matches at 7 bases. The germline gives CDR1 MGHRA, CDR2 YSYEKL. This CDR3 has 15 amino acids. The junction had 12 bases not matched to a gene; V was cut back by 4 bases and J by 7 bases. For the CDR3, the DNA is TGCGCCAGCAGCCCGAGGCAGGGCTCAGGGGGGACCCAGTACTTC. Amino acids: CASSPRQGSGGTQYF.

This clone has a handful of counts. The J gene is TRBJ1-2, the V gene TRBV2; possible D gene TRBD1, 5 bases. CDR1 SNHLY and CDR2 FYNNEI come from the germline V gene. The ends were cut back, 5 bases at V and 5 bases at J, with 18 bases in the middle. CDR3 length: 15 amino acids. CDR3 in amino acids: CASSLDGTHMYGYTF. The CDR3 bases are TGTGCCAGCAGTTTAGACGGGACTCATATGTATGGCTACACCTTC.

The rearrangement joins TRBV27 to TRBJ2-5; 9 nucleotides line up with TRBD1. Trimming removed 5 bases from V and 3 bases from J; junction bases left unmatched: 10. CDR3 size: 16 residues. CDR1 is MNHEY, CDR2 SMNVEV, per germline (reference sequence). CDR3 nucleotide sequence: TGTGCCAGCAGTCCATCCCCTGGACAGGGGAAAGAGACCCAGTACTTC. The encoded protein is CASSPSPGQGKETQYF.

V usage is TRBV6-1 and J usage is TRBJ2-5; TRBD1 agrees at 10 bases. V trimming: 4 bases; J trimming: 6 bases; junction bases outside the gene matches: 8. This CDR3 is built from 15 residues. Germline values: CDR1 MNHNS, CDR2 SASEGT. The CDR3 sequence is CASSGGTGARKTQYF. CDR3 coding DNA: TGTGCCAGCAGTGGGGGGACAGGGGCTAGAAAGACCCAGTACTTC.

V and J are TRBV5-1 and TRBJ2-2; 10 bases align to TRBD2. V trimming: 0 bases; J trimming: 5 bases; junction bases outside the gene matches: 4. The germline V gene encodes CDR1 SGHRS and CDR2 YFSETQ. This CDR3 comprises 16 residues. As DNA, the CDR3 is TGCGCCAGCAGCTTGGGACTAGCGGGTGCAACCGGGGAGCTGTTTTTT. It yields the protein CASSLGLAGATGELFF.

This clone occurred a few times. The chain couples TRBV19 to TRBJ2-1; TRBD2 is a possible D gene (6 bases). Trimming took 5 bases from V and 5 from J, leaving 22 bases between them. This CDR3 has 17 residues. Germline CDR1 and CDR2: LNHDA and SQIVND (reference sequence). The CDR3 spells CASSLRVGGILDNEQFF. CDR3 nucleotides: TGTGCCAGTAGTTTGCGAGTGGGCGGGATTCTGGACAATGAGCAGTTCTTC.

The chain combines TRBV25-1 with TRBJ1-1, with TRBD1 matching over 9 bases. The CDR3 extends over 17 amino acids. V lost 1 base to trimming and J lost 4 bases; unmatched junction nucleotides: 10. Germline-derived CDR1 and CDR2 are MGHDK and SYGVNS. The CDR3 here is CASSESNRGPLVTEAFF. The CDR3 DNA sequence: TGTGCCAGCAGTGAATCCAACAGGGGGCCCTTGGTCACTGAAGCTTTCTTT.

This clone has a single count. The chain joins TRBV10-3 to TRBJ1-2; no reliable D call. This CDR3 spans 11 amino acids. Germline V gene sequence: CDR1 ENHRY, CDR2 SYGVKD. V shed 7 bases and J shed 4 bases, with 7 bases lying between them. CDR3 in amino acids: CAITGSYGYTF. The CDR3 DNA sequence: TGTGCCATCACAGGAAGCTATGGCTACACCTTC.

The genes are TRBV10-1 and TRBJ2-3, with D perhaps TRBD2 (6 bases). The germline V gene has CDR1 WNHNN and CDR2 SYGVQD (reference sequence). Trimming took 4 bases from V and 11 from J, leaving 22 bases between them. The CDR3 is 15 amino acids. CDR3 sequence: CASSGVSGAPPGQYF. CDR3 sequence (DNA): TGCGCCAGCAGTGGGGTTTCGGGAGCCCCACCTGGGCAGTATTTT.

The rearrangement joins TRBV11-3 to TRBJ2-1; 7 nucleotides match TRBD2. Germline loops: CDR1 SGHNT, CDR2 YENEEA. Trimming removed 1 base from V and 4 bases from J; junction bases left unmatched: 10. The CDR3 length is 17 residues. In DNA, the CDR3 is TGTGCCAGCAGCTTAGCAGGATTGCGGGGGATTTACAATGAGCAGTTCTTC. Residues: CASSLAGLRGIYNEQFF.

The CDR3 spells CASSSLNTDTQYF. CDR3 DNA: TGTGCCAGCTCAAGCTTGAACACAGATACGCAGTATTTT. The rearrangement links TRBV18 to TRBJ2-3, with D unresolved. From germline, CDR1 is KGHSH and CDR2 LQKENI. This CDR3 is built from 13 residues. V was pared by 5 bases and J by 2 bases, with 8 bases between.

The chain employs TRBV6-1 and TRBJ2-3; 11 nucleotides agree with TRBD2. After removal of 6 bases from V and 1 base from J, the junction contained 0 bases not matched to a gene. The CDR3 length is 14 residues. Germline V lookup: CDR1 MNHNS, CDR2 SASEGT. CDR3 nucleotides: TGTGCCAGCAGACTAGCGGGGGGCACAGATACGCAGTATTTT. This gives the protein CASRLAGGTDTQYF.

J is TRBJ1-2 and V is TRBV2; D gene unclear. CDR3 length: 11 residues. V lost 7 bases, J lost 14 bases, and 17 bases lay in between. The V gene's germline CDR1 is SNHLY and CDR2 FYNNEI. The CDR3 region has the DNA TGTGCCAGCAATAAAGGTTGGGGAGGGACCTTC. This sequence encodes CASNKGWGGTF.

The J gene is TRBJ2-1, the V gene TRBV29-1; 9 positions match TRBD2. The germline V gene has CDR1 SQVTM and CDR2 ANQGSEA. The trim removed 7 bases at V and 5 bases at J, leaving 9 bases unmatched. The length of the CDR3 is 14 residues. The chain's CDR3 is CSAARRLADNEQFF. Written as DNA, the CDR3 is TGCAGCGCCGCCCGAAGACTAGCGGACAATGAGCAGTTCTTC.

The rearrangement links TRBV19 to TRBJ2-1; 7 bases fit TRBD2. The J segment lost 0 bases and the V segment lost 10 bases, leaving 12 bases of the junction unmatched. CDR3 length: 16 amino acids. CDR1 is LNHDA, CDR2 SQIVND, per germline (reference sequence). CDR3 region: CATNLRAGFSYNEQFF. CDR3 bases: TGTGCCACCAACCTTAGAGCGGGGTTCTCCTACAATGAGCAGTTCTTC.

This sequence joins TRBV7-9 and TRBJ2-3; a possible D gene is TRBD2 (5 bases). The CDR3 consists of 15 residues. Germline values: CDR1 SEHNR, CDR2 FQNEAQ (reference sequence). Trimming pared 4 bases from V and 5 bases from J, leaving 16 bases between. The CDR3 nucleotides are TGTGCCAGCAGCTCCGGTAGCCCCGGGGTAGATACGCAGTATTTT. Its protein product is CASSSGSPGVDTQYF.

The chain uses TRBV5-1 and TRBJ2-5; maybe TRBD1 (7 bases). This CDR3 has 15 amino acids. V lost 5 bases to trimming and J lost 4 bases, with 18 bases between them. Germline CDR1 reads SGHRS; CDR2 reads YFSETQ. CDR3 amino acids: CASSRGTALLETQYF. The CDR3, as DNA: TGCGCCAGCAGTCGGGGGACAGCACTCTTAGAGACCCAGTACTTC. Full variable domain (rest looked up from reference TRBV5-1 and TRBJ2-5): KAGVTQTPRYLIKTRGQQVTLSCSPISGHRSVSWYQQTPGQGLQFLFEYFSETQRNKGNFPGRFSGRQFSNSRSEMNVSTLELGDSALYLCASSRGTALLETQYFGPGTRLLVL.

The genes are TRBV6-5 and TRBJ1-2; TRBD1 aligns across 8 bases. J lost 10 bases, V lost 0 bases, and 7 bases had no gene match. The CDR3 runs to 14 residues. Germline CDR1 reads MNHEY; CDR2 reads SVGAGI. The chain's CDR3 is CASSYSGDRRSYTF. The CDR3 DNA is TGTGCCAGCAGTTACTCGGGGGACAGGCGGTCCTACACCTTC.

As concerns this clone: One end of the junction is discordant with germline, which a read error may explain. This chain uses TRBV7-9 with TRBJ2-1; unclear D gene. CDR3 length: 11 amino acids. Per the germline V gene, CDR1 is SEHNR and CDR2 is FQNEAQ (reference sequence). CDR3 in DNA: TGTTCCAGCAGCTCGATAGCTGAGCAGTTCTTC. Its translation is CSSSSIAEQFF.